This entry describes one T cell receptor (beta chain). Its antigen remains unidentified. Here immunoSEQ multiplex PCR was the method, and the copy in TCRdb shows in-frame clones only, minus some. The sample holds about 160,000 clones, about 85% seen once. This specimen comes from a study of radiation and T cells in renal cell carcinoma. Findings and limits, study-wide: Top tumor clonotypes rose in blood 2 weeks post-radiation, then contracted.

Germline CDR1 is SGDLS and CDR2 is YYNGEE. Germline trimming cut 4 bases from V and 5 bases from J; bases unmatched to any gene: 4. The CDR3 covers 14 residues. Time point noted: baseline pretreatment blood. Indicated treatment: 15 Gy SBRT to primary tumor, nephrectomy 4 weeks later. This TCR derives from a woman aged 65 to 85 with renal cell carcinoma. Sequencing was performed on blood, taken from a patient whose treatment included radiotherapy and nephrectomy. V is TRBV9 and J is TRBJ2-7; TRBD2 matches at 12 bases. The CDR3 sequence is CASSLAGGTHEQYF. In nucleotides, the CDR3 is TGTGCCAGCAGCCTAGCGGGAGGGACGCACGAGCAGTACTTC.